The source of this T cell receptor beta chain is a study of CD8+ T cells in alopecia areata. Study-wide results and caveats: As there was one nonresponder, how baseline CD8+ expansion relates to response remains uncertain. Sharing of TCRs across patients appeared less clear than in mice, possibly for HLA-related reasons.

RNA extraction and reverse transcription yielded cDNA as sequencing template. Here immunoSEQ multiplex PCR was the method, and the copy in TCRdb shows in-frame clones only, minus some. The sample yields roughly 190,000 clones, roughly 60% seen once. This CDR3 is built from 11 residues. The ends were cut back, 3 bases at V and 8 bases at J, with 7 bases in the middle. The V gene's germline CDR1 is MGHDK and CDR2 SYGVNS. With regard to this clone: Its antigen remains unidentified.

Treatment here: oral pan-JAK inhibitor, 5-10 mg twice daily. The sequencing used CD4+ T cells sorted from blood, collected at week 24, from a patient treated with tofacitinib. The TCR originated in a human donor with alopecia areata. This rearrangement joins TRBV25-1 to TRBJ1-2, with D uncertain. CDR3 nucleotide sequence: TGTGCCAGCAGTGAGGGGTGGGGCTACACCTTC. Translation: CASSEGWGYTF.